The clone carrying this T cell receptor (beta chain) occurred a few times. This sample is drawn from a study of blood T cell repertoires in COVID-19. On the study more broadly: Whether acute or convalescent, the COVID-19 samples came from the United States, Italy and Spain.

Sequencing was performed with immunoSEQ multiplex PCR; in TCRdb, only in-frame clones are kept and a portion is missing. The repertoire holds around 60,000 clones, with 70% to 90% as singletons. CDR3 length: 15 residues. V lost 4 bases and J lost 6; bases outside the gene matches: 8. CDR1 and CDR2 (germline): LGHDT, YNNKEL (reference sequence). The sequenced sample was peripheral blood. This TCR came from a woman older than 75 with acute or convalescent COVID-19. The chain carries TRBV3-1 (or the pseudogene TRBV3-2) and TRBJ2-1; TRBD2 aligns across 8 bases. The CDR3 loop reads CASSPQPGLVNEQFF. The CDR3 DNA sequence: TGTGCCAGCAGCCCTCAGCCGGGACTAGTCAATGAGCAGTTCTTC.